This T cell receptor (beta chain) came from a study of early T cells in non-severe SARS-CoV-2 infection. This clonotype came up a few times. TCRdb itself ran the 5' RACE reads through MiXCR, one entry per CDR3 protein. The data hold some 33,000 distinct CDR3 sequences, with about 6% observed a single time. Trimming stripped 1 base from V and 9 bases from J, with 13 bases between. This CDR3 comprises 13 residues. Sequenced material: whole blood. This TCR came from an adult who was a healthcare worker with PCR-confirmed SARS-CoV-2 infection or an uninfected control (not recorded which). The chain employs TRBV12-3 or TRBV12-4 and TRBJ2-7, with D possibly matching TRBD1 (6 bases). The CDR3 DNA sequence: TGTGCCAGCAGTTTAGGGGGGCCATCCGGGCAGTACTTC. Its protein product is CASSLGGPSGQYF.